Shown below are 18 T cell receptor beta chains from a single sample sequenced in a study of blood T cell repertoires in COVID-19. TCRdb's copy holds only in-frame clones and misses some; the assay was immunoSEQ multiplex PCR. The sample has some 110,000 clones, 82% seen once. The sample was peripheral blood. All receptors come from a man aged 65 to 85 with acute or convalescent COVID-19.

This chain uses TRBV7-9 with TRBJ1-5, with 8 positions matching TRBD1. The J segment lost 6 bases and the V segment lost 5 bases, leaving 6 bases of the junction unmatched. Germline V gene data show CDR1 as SEHNR and CDR2 as FQNEAQ (reference sequence). CDR3 length: 14 amino acids. CDR3 bases: TGTGCCAGCAGCCTACAGGGGGTCGGTCAGCCCCAGCATTTT. Its protein is CASSLQGVGQPQHF.

The chain is built from TRBV28 and TRBJ1-5; D may be TRBD1 (5 bases). V was pared by 7 bases and J by 5 bases, with 12 bases between. Looked up from germline, CDR1 is MDHEN and CDR2 is SYDVKM. The CDR3 loop spans 13 amino acids. CDR3 DNA: TGTGCCAGCACGCTGGGGGGTTATCAGCCCCAGCATTTT. Translation: CASTLGGYQPQHF.

The chain uses TRBV6-5 and TRBJ2-7; 8 bases fit TRBD1. The CDR3 is 14 amino acids. Germline V gene sequence: CDR1 MNHEY, CDR2 SVGAGI. The V and J ends lost 5 bases and 5 bases, in that order; junction bases with no gene match: 8. The CDR3 nucleotides read TGTGCCAGCAGTCCCCAGGGACAGGTCCACGAGCAGTACTTC. This gives the protein CASSPQGQVHEQYF.

The V gene is TRBV6-1, the J gene TRBJ2-7; 8 bases align to TRBD1. In germline, CDR1 is MNHNS, CDR2 SASEGT. Germline trimming cut 3 bases from V and 2 bases from J; bases unmatched to any gene: 9. The CDR3 extends over 16 amino acids. CDR3 nucleotides: TGTGCCAGCAGTGAGGGGGACAGGCTTGGAGCCTACGAGCAGTACTTC. It encodes CASSEGDRLGAYEQYF.

This clone has a single count. The chain combines TRBV18 with TRBJ2-1, with 11 bases fitting TRBD2. The length of the CDR3 is 15 residues. The ends lost 2 bases at V and 7 bases at J; junction bases unmatched: 4. Germline values: CDR1 KGHSH, CDR2 LQKENI. The CDR3 sequence: CASSPSLAGGNEQFF. CDR3 in DNA: TGTGCCAGCTCACCAAGTCTAGCGGGGGGTAATGAGCAGTTCTTC.

This clone was seen once. The chain uses TRBV10-3 and TRBJ1-1; possible D gene TRBD1, 5 bases. Trimming stripped 2 bases from V and 0 bases from J, with 10 bases between. The germline gives CDR1 ENHRY, CDR2 SYGVKD. CDR3 length: 15 residues. CDR3 coding DNA: TGTGCCATCAGTGAGCGACAGATCATGAACACTGAAGCTTTCTTT. As protein: CAISERQIMNTEAFF.

The V and J genes are TRBV28 and TRBJ2-7; 11 bases line up with TRBD2. Looked up from germline, CDR1 is MDHEN and CDR2 is SYDVKM. V shed 8 bases, J shed 6 bases, and the junction held 12 bases outside the gene matches. This CDR3 has 15 residues. The CDR3, as DNA: TGTGCCAGCTCAGCCCCGGGACTAGCGGCCTCCGAGCAGTACTTC. Residues: CASSAPGLAASEQYF.

This clone was detected once. CDR3 sequence reads: CASSTTGTGGGYTF. CDR3 DNA sequence: TGTGCCAGCAGTACCACCGGGACAGGGGGTGGCTACACCTTC. This sequence joins TRBV28 and TRBJ1-2; 11 bases align to TRBD1. V shed 5 bases and J 7 bases; nucleotides not matched to a gene: 6. The CDR3 covers 14 residues. CDR1 is MDHEN and CDR2 is SYDVKM in the germline V gene.

This chain connects TRBV19 to TRBJ2-3; 7 positions match TRBD2. The V segment lost 6 bases and the J segment 2 bases; nucleotides outside the gene matches: 5. The CDR3 is 14 amino acids. The germline gives CDR1 LNHDA, CDR2 SQIVND (reference sequence). This chain's CDR3 is CASSASGYTDTQYF. CDR3 bases: TGTGCCAGTAGCGCTAGCGGTTACACAGATACGCAGTATTTT.

The V gene is TRBV28, the J gene TRBJ1-2, with no clear D. CDR1 is MDHEN and CDR2 is SYDVKM in the germline V gene. Trimming shortened V by 7 bases and J by 5 bases, and 14 bases separated the two germline ends. The CDR3 sequence is 13 residues long. This CDR3 reads CASTQTTGYGYTF. DNA for the CDR3: TGTGCCAGCACCCAGACGACGGGTTATGGCTACACCTTC.

The gene calls are TRBV7-9 and TRBJ1-3; weak D call: TRBD1 (6 bases). The V end was cut by 3 bases, the J end by 1 base, with 10 bases between. Looked up from germline, CDR1 is SEHNR and CDR2 is FQNEAQ (reference sequence). The CDR3 runs 15 residues. For the CDR3, the DNA is TGTGCCAGCAGCTTCACACAGGGATCTGGAAACACCATATATTTT. It encodes CASSFTQGSGNTIYF.

The chain joins TRBV6-1 to TRBJ1-2; maybe TRBD1 (5 bases). Trimming stripped 3 bases from V and 8 bases from J, with 13 bases between. The CDR3 contains 13 residues. The V gene's germline CDR1 is MNHNS and CDR2 SASEGT. CDR3 nucleotide sequence: TGTGCCAGCAGTGAGTCGGGGGTCAGGGGCTACACCTTC. The encoded protein is CASSESGVRGYTF.

This chain joins TRBV12-3 or TRBV12-4 and TRBJ1-1; D remains unclear. The V gene lost 2 bases and the J gene lost 1 base, with 5 bases spanning the gap. The length of the CDR3 is 13 residues. CDR3 loop: CASSLSGNTEAFF. In DNA form, the CDR3 reads TGTGCCAGCAGTTTATCCGGGAACACTGAAGCTTTCTTT.

The genes are TRBV5-1 and TRBJ2-7; 8 positions match TRBD1. The CDR3 sequence is 14 residues long. Germline CDR1 SGHRS, CDR2 YFSETQ. V shed 4 bases, J shed 2 bases, and the junction held 5 bases outside the gene matches. Here the CDR3 DNA reads TGCGCCAGCAGCCAGCAGGGGGCCCCCTACGAGCAGTACTTC. Protein product: CASSQQGAPYEQYF.

J is TRBJ1-2 and V is TRBV12-3 or TRBV12-4, with TRBD1 identical over 7 bases. The ends lost 10 bases at V and 4 bases at J; junction bases unmatched: 9. This CDR3 is 13 amino acids long. The CDR3 protein is CATSGDRGYGYTF. The CDR3 nucleotides are TGTGCCACCTCCGGGGACAGAGGCTATGGCTACACCTTC.

This sequence joins TRBV6-5 and TRBJ2-7; 9 bases are shared with TRBD2. J was trimmed by 3 bases and V by 7 bases; bases with no gene match: 4. This CDR3 contains 13 residues. CDR1 is MNHEY, CDR2 SVGAGI, per germline. CDR3 sequence reads: CASTTSGFYEQYF. Written as DNA, the CDR3 is TGTGCCAGCACCACTAGCGGGTTCTACGAGCAGTACTTC.

This clone was counted only a few times. V usage is TRBV28 and J usage is TRBJ1-3, with D perhaps TRBD1 (5 bases). The CDR3 has 15 amino acids. V was cut by 3 bases and J by 0 bases, with 9 bases left in between. Germline-derived CDR1 and CDR2 are MDHEN and SYDVKM. The CDR3 DNA reads as TGTGCCAGCAGTTTGGGGGGACCCTCTGGAAACACCATATATTTT. It specifies CASSLGGPSGNTIYF.

The chain uses TRBV5-1 and TRBJ2-2, with 12 bases fitting TRBD2. The CDR3 consists of 18 residues. Trimming cost V 3 bases and J 0 bases; bases outside gene matches: 6. In germline, CDR1 is SGHRS, CDR2 YFSETQ. CDR3 sequence: CASSSLAGGFANTGELFF. The CDR3 DNA sequence: TGCGCCAGCAGCTCTCTAGCGGGAGGGTTCGCGAACACCGGGGAGCTGTTTTTT.